A selection of T cell receptor beta chains follows, all from one sample in a study of PD-L1 blockade in urothelial cancer. TCRdb keeps only in-frame clones here, not all; method: immunoSEQ multiplex PCR. The profile covers tens of thousands of clones, with 85% to 90% appearing a single time and roughly 2.9% taken by the ten largest. The specimen was PBMCs, collected around atezolizumab (anti-PD-L1) treatment. Receptor source: a man in his forties or fifties with urothelial cancer. Each CDR3 is given with its conserved first and last residue. The order of the fields is J gene, clone size, V gene, D gene, CDR3 DNA, CDR3 protein. The D gene is left open where the match is weak. Clone size is given for some rows only: seen once, a few or many times, or a class if the clone is expanded.

J: TRBJ1-3
size: NA
V: TRBV25-1
D: NA
DNA: TGTGCCAGCAGTGATTTCAGACAGCCTGGAAACACCATATATTTT
CDR3: CASSDFRQPGNTIYF

J: TRBJ1-2
size: NA
V: TRBV5-1
D: NA
DNA: TGCGCCAGCAGCTTGTTGGGGGACATTAACTATGGCTACACCTTC
CDR3: CASSLLGDINYGYTF

J: TRBJ2-6
size: NA
V: TRBV9
D: TRBD1
DNA: TGTGCCAGCAGCGCCTTCGAGCAGGGGGCGCGTGGGGCCAACGTCCTGACTTTC
CDR3: CASSAFEQGARGANVLTF

J: TRBJ2-2
size: NA
V: TRBV7-3
D: NA
DNA: TGTGCCAGCAGCTTAAACGCCAGAAGGAACACCGGGGAGCTGTTTTTT
CDR3: CASSLNARRNTGELFF

J: TRBJ1-6
size: NA
V: TRBV2
D: TRBD1
DNA: TGTGCCAGCGGGGGACAGGGTAATTCACCCCTCCACTTT
CDR3: CASGGQGNSPLHF

J: TRBJ1-2
size: once
V: TRBV19
D: TRBD1
DNA: TGTGCCAGTAGTATTACTGGACAGGGGGCGTTTGGCTACACCTTC
CDR3: CASSITGQGAFGYTF

J: TRBJ2-2
size: NA
V: TRBV6-5
D: NA
DNA: TGTGCCAGCAGTTACTCCCTGAGAGGGCCCGGGGAGCTGTTTTTT
CDR3: CASSYSLRGPGELFF

J: TRBJ2-1
size: NA
V: TRBV4-1
D: NA
DNA: TGCGCCAGCAGCTATGATTCACGGTCCTACAATGAGCAGTTCTTC
CDR3: CASSYDSRSYNEQFF

J: TRBJ2-1
size: NA
V: TRBV4-2
D: TRBD2
DNA: TGTGCCAGCAGCCACTTCGGGACTAGCGGGAGTCGGCTCAATGAGCAGTTCTTC
CDR3: CASSHFGTSGSRLNEQFF

J: TRBJ1-6
size: NA
V: TRBV6-1
D: NA
DNA: TGTGCCAGCAGGCAGAAGAACCTTAATTCACCCCTCCACTTT
CDR3: CASRQKNLNSPLHF

J: TRBJ1-1
size: NA
V: TRBV28
D: NA
DNA: TGTGCCAGCAGTTTGTCGGACAAGCGAGCTTTCTTT
CDR3: CASSLSDKRAFF

J: TRBJ2-1
size: NA
V: TRBV5-1
D: TRBD2
DNA: TGCGCCAGCAGCCCGCGCCGGACTAGCGGGAGCTCCTACAATGAGCAGTTCTTC
CDR3: CASSPRRTSGSSYNEQFF

J: TRBJ2-1
size: NA
V: TRBV13
D: NA
DNA: TGTGCCAGCAGCTTAAGCGGCACTGAGCAGTTCTTC
CDR3: CASSLSGTEQFF

J: TRBJ2-2
size: NA
V: TRBV6-5
D: NA
DNA: TGTGCCAGCAGTTACCTAGGTTCCGGGGAGCTGTTTTTT
CDR3: CASSYLGSGELFF

J: TRBJ2-5
size: NA
V: TRBV7-9
D: NA
DNA: TGTGCCAGCAGCTTAACAACACAGGGTGAGGTGACCCAGTACTTC
CDR3: CASSLTTQGEVTQYF

J: TRBJ1-4
size: once
V: TRBV2
D: NA
DNA: TGTGCCAGCAGGGAAAGGGAGGCCCTTGAAAAACTGTTTTTT
CDR3: CASREREALEKLFF

J: TRBJ2-7
size: NA
V: TRBV9
D: NA
DNA: TGTGCCAGCAGCGCCGAGGGAAAGGGGGTTCAGCGAAACTACGAGCAGTACTTC
CDR3: CASSAEGKGVQRNYEQYF

J: TRBJ1-6
size: once
V: TRBV5-5
D: NA
DNA: TGTGCCAGCAGCCATACAGGGTTTTCACCCCTCCACTTT
CDR3: CASSHTGFSPLHF

J: TRBJ1-2
size: NA
V: TRBV27
D: NA
DNA: TGTGCCAGCAGTGTCAACAGGGTACTGGGGAGCGGCTACACCTTC
CDR3: CASSVNRVLGSGYTF

J: TRBJ2-2
size: NA
V: TRBV2
D: NA
DNA: TGTGCCAGCAGTTTCCAGCCAGGGAACACCGGGGAGCTGTTTTTT
CDR3: CASSFQPGNTGELFF

J: TRBJ2-3
size: NA
V: TRBV11-2
D: TRBD2
DNA: TGTGCCAGCAGCTTAGGGAAGCGGGAATTCACAGATACGCAGTATTTT
CDR3: CASSLGKREFTDTQYF

J: TRBJ2-7
size: NA
V: TRBV18
D: TRBD2
DNA: TGTGCCAGCTCAGCGACTAGCGGGAGAAACGAGCAGTACTTC
CDR3: CASSATSGRNEQYF

J: TRBJ2-5
size: NA
V: TRBV9
D: TRBD2
DNA: TGTGCCAGCAGCCCCTTGAGCGGGAGGGTTTCCGAGACCCAGTACTTC
CDR3: CASSPLSGRVSETQYF

J: TRBJ2-6
size: NA
V: TRBV30
D: NA
DNA: TGTGCCTGGAGTGTATGGGGTCGGGATGGGGCCAACGTCCTGACTTTC
CDR3: CAWSVWGRDGANVLTF

J: TRBJ2-1
size: NA
V: TRBV20-1
D: NA
DNA: TGCAGTGCCCAGGGCCCGAGGGAGCAGTTCTTC
CDR3: CSAQGPREQFF

J: TRBJ2-3
size: NA
V: TRBV27
D: NA
DNA: TGTGCCAGCAGTCCGCGACTGACTAGCACAGATACGCAGTATTTT
CDR3: CASSPRLTSTDTQYF

J: TRBJ1-1
size: NA
V: TRBV5-1
D: TRBD1
DNA: TGCGCCAGCAGTCACGGACAGGGAGACACTGAAGCTTTCTTT
CDR3: CASSHGQGDTEAFF